This T cell receptor (beta chain) was found in a study of immune evolution from preneoplasia to lung adenocarcinoma. Macro-dissection enriched premalignant or tumor cells before nucleic acid extraction. Concerning this clone itself: Its antigen is not identified.

Germline V lookup: CDR1 MDHEN, CDR2 SYDVKM. The CDR3 extends over 15 amino acids. V shed 2 bases and J shed 4 bases, with 12 bases lying between them. The study, taken as a whole, reports: From normal lung to invasive adenocarcinoma, top clone frequencies appeared to decrease.

Method: immunoSEQ multiplex PCR; TCRdb's copy keeps in-frame clones and lacks some. The sample includes 6,000 to 7,500 clones, around 79% of them seen just once. The chain combines TRBV28 with TRBJ1-3; unclear D gene. This sequence was found in a person aged 65 to 79 with lung adenocarcinoma. The source material was FFPE minimally invasive lung adenocarcinoma tissue. CDR3 sequence reads: CASSLMSSYGNTIYF. CDR3 sequence (DNA): TGTGCCAGCAGTTTAATGAGTTCTTACGGAAACACCATATATTTT.